Below, 10 T cell receptor beta chains from the same sample are listed, as sequenced in a study of T cell responses to AZD1222 COVID-19 vaccine. The data were produced by immunoSEQ multiplex PCR, yet TCRdb's version contains in-frame clones alone and is incomplete. The sample carries some 130,000 clones, roughly 85% recorded once. The source material was peripheral blood, sampled on day 0 of AZD1222 vaccination. These receptors all come from an adult in good health.

The V call is TRBV6-5, the J call TRBJ1-4; possible D gene TRBD1, 5 bases. The germline CDR1 and CDR2 sequences are MNHEY and SVGAGI. This CDR3 has 14 residues. V was shortened by 4 bases and J by 3 bases, with 9 bases between the two germline ends. Here the CDR3 reads CASSSMGANEKLFF. For the CDR3, the DNA is TGTGCCAGCAGTTCGATGGGGGCTAATGAAAAACTGTTTTTT.

The chain employs TRBV11-3 and TRBJ2-7, with D possibly matching TRBD2 (6 bases). CDR1 is SGHNT, CDR2 YENEEA, per germline. The CDR3 sequence is 13 residues long. The V end lost 6 bases, the J end lost 5 bases, and 14 bases lay between the germline ends. CDR3 sequence (DNA): TGTGCCAGCAGGCCGGGAGCCGGTGACGAGCAGTACTTC. Protein sequence: CASRPGAGDEQYF. Based on the CDR3 plus reference TRBV11-3 and TRBJ2-7, the full variable domain is EAGVVQSPRYKIIEKKQPVAFWCNPISGHNTLYWYLQNLGQGPELLIRYENEEAVDDSQLPKDRFSAERLKGVDSTLKIQPAELGDSAVYLCASRPGAGDEQYFGPGTRLTVT.

The chain combines TRBV5-1 with TRBJ2-5; D is uncertain. V lost 4 bases to trimming and J lost 4 bases, with 11 bases between them. Looked up from germline, CDR1 is SGHRS and CDR2 is YFSETQ. CDR3 length: 13 residues. CDR3: CASSRVSRETQYF. CDR3 sequence (DNA): TGCGCCAGCAGCCGAGTCTCAAGAGAGACCCAGTACTTC.

This clone has a single count. The rearrangement joins TRBV7-2 to TRBJ2-2, with 8 nucleotides matching TRBD1. J was trimmed by 5 bases and V by 11 bases; bases with no gene match: 10. This CDR3 has 14 amino acids. Germline CDR1 reads SGHTA; CDR2 reads FQGNSA. The CDR3 region has the DNA TGTGCCGCCCCCCCAGGGGGCAGGACCGGGGAGCTGTTTTTT. Translation: CAAPPGGRTGELFF.

The chain combines TRBV27 with TRBJ1-4, with D possibly matching TRBD1 (5 bases). CDR3 size: 14 residues. V was clipped by 3 bases and J by 5 bases, with 10 bases between them. The V gene's germline CDR1 is MNHEY and CDR2 SMNVEV (reference sequence). For the CDR3, the DNA is TGTGCCAGCAGTTTCGGGGGGATCAATGAAAAACTGTTTTTT. Translating it yields CASSFGGINEKLFF.

This clone came up once. The rearrangement joins TRBV9 to TRBJ1-2; D is ambiguous. Deletions cut 0 bases from V and 2 bases from J, with 14 bases between. CDR3 length equals 16 residues. CDR1 is SGDLS, CDR2 YYNGEE, per germline. In nucleotides, the CDR3 is TGTGCCAGCAGCGTAGTTAGCGGCGTTAAGAACTATGGCTACACCTTC. Protein product: CASSVVSGVKNYGYTF.

The rearrangement uses TRBV2 and TRBJ1-2; perhaps TRBD1 as D (5 bases). CDR1 SNHLY and CDR2 FYNNEI come from the germline V gene. This CDR3 has 13 amino acids. V was shortened by 6 bases and J by 4 bases, with 12 bases between the two germline ends. DNA for the CDR3: TGTGCCAGCAGACCCGACAGTTCCTATGGCTACACCTTC. Translated, it gives CASRPDSSYGYTF.

This sequence joins TRBV9 and TRBJ2-1; 11 bases map to TRBD2. The V segment lost 1 base and the J segment 5 bases; nucleotides outside the gene matches: 5. Looked up from germline, CDR1 is SGDLS and CDR2 is YYNGEE. The CDR3 is made up of 16 amino acids. The DNA for the CDR3 is TGTGCCAGCAGCGTACCGGGACTAGCGGTTAACAATGAGCAGTTCTTC. Translated: CASSVPGLAVNNEQFF.

This clone was seen a few times. This chain connects TRBV28 to TRBJ2-7, with TRBD1 as a possible D gene (5 bases). Trimming cost V 8 bases and J 1 base, with 18 bases left between them. Germline V gives CDR1 MDHEN, CDR2 SYDVKM. The CDR3 is 15 residues long. The DNA for the CDR3 is TGTGCCAGCGGATCCCACAGGAACCCTTCCTACGAGCAGTACTTC. This gives the protein CASGSHRNPSYEQYF. The full variable domain, completed using reference TRBV28 and TRBJ2-7, is DVKVTQSSRYLVKRTGEKVFLECVQDMDHENMFWYRQDPGLGLRLIYFSYDVKMKEKGDIPEGYSVSREKKERFSLILESASTNQTSMYLCASGSHRNPSYEQYFGPGTRLTVT.

For the CDR3, the DNA is TGTGCCAGCAGCGTAGGGTTATCTTTCACTGAAGCTTTCTTT. Amino acid sequence: CASSVGLSFTEAFF. V gene TRBV9 combines with J gene TRBJ1-1; no firm D call. Germline CDR1 and CDR2: SGDLS and YYNGEE. The CDR3 runs to 14 residues. V was pared by 0 bases and J by 4 bases, with 10 bases between. Filled out from reference TRBV9 and TRBJ1-1, the complete variable domain reads DSGVTQTPKHLITATGQRVTLRCSPRSGDLSVYWYQQSLDQGLQFLIQYYNGEERAKGNILERFSAQQFPDLHSELNLSSLELGDSALYFCASSVGLSFTEAFFGQGTRLTVV.